The entry below gives a single T cell receptor beta chain sequence along with its context. Its recognized antigen is unknown. One base away there is no much larger clone; base qualities are not given. The cohort was made up of around 720 healthy bone marrow donors. Cohort members were all nominally healthy when sampled, although unrecorded immune exposures were likely present. The donor was CMV seronegative and was included in the group of 352 seronegative cohort members. Each donor provided a peripheral blood sample, and peripheral blood mononuclear cells were used for TCR beta sequencing. Genomic DNA was extracted from the blood cell samples with the Qiagen DNeasy Blood Extraction Kit. The sample belongs to a study of cytomegalovirus exposure and HLA in healthy donors (dated by TCRdb to 2016 to 2017). About the investigation overall: An earlier analysis of approximately 590 of the donors reported 250 to 350 Gb of sequence data and about 100 million unique TCR beta sequences from 150 million to 200 million T cells. The study was designed to test whether signatures of past pathogen exposure could be identified by cataloging public T cell receptors. The later analysis used no new phenotypic data to find candidate immune exposures, relying instead on TCR beta sequences and their occurrence across donors. To study patterns of TCR occurrence, a later analysis re-analyzed previously published TCR beta repertoires from 666 donors and added high-resolution HLA genotyping. On average, approximately 250,000 unique TCR beta nucleotide sequences were sequenced per donor among more than 350 genotyped donors of the cohort, with about 17% of those sequences being non-productive. Of the roughly 410 genotyped donors, 81% were placed in the genetic ancestry cluster associated with self-reported Caucasian donors. An earlier analysis of 500 to 750 of the donors applied high-throughput TCR beta sequencing to assess whether each TCR beta V gene segment acted as functional or pseudogenic. An early release that covered about 600 HLA-typed donors contained approximately 300 gigabases of sequencing data and about 93 million unique TCR sequences. Class I and class II HLA loci were covered by the typing at four-digit resolution. To predict cytomegalovirus infection status, the study combined high-throughput TCR immunosequencing, statistical association of individual TCRs with disease status, and machine learning. Every discovery cohort repertoire had been produced on one sequencing platform. Genome-wide SNP genotypes for about 65% of the 666 donors were used in a later genetic analysis, which treated that subset as a discovery cohort. Donor age, sex, ethnicity and CMV serostatus were compiled together with the repertoire data. In addition to the first cohort of around 670 subjects, a separate validation cohort of 120 different subjects was used. The study used immunosequencing to profile the T cell repertoires of approximately 690 subjects and linked those repertoires to cytomegalovirus serostatus. The number of typed donors differed by locus: about 620-630 for A, B, C, DRB1 and DQB1; roughly 510 for DQA1; around 580 for DPA1; and around 470 for DPB1. Roughly five DR-DQ haplotypes were handled as single units for association and clustering, since linkage in the cohort was strong.

As encoded in the germline V gene, CDR1 is MGHRA while CDR2 is YSYEKL. The CDR3 goes from the cysteine to the phenylalanine over 17 residues. The entry retains the CDR3 DNA only, 51 bases that are in frame from base 1. V was cut back by 0 bases and J by 5 bases, leaving a gap of 16 bases between them. The paper's findings and limits, for the study overall: In a later analysis, most CMV-associated TCR beta chains were found to appear HLA-restricted, with HLA associations seemingly driven largely by CMV exposure. Because some donors lacked HLA typing at each locus, the association tests relied only on the typed subset. Most TCR sequences were seen in very few donors, while some public TCRs were found in many individuals. A further reported finding was that TCR beta sequences accurately predicted the HLA-A and HLA-B alleles for most subjects in the first cohort. Because the 87-base-pair reads could not distinguish some IMGT-functional V segments, including TRBV6-2 and TRBV6-3, those segments were excluded. The presence/absence analyses assumed that sequencing depth was roughly uniform across donors, and that assumption may not be true. Strong co-occurrence of HLA alleles, especially DR and DQ, made assigning TCR associations to individual alleles difficult. For the cohort, immune exposure information was limited to CMV serostatus. Because counts were too low, seventeen rarely observed V segments, including chromosome 9 orphons, were excluded from the earlier analysis of around 640 of the donors. A later analysis found that TCR association rates varied across HLA loci, with DRB1 alleles showing the most associated TCRs and HLA-C alleles the fewest. A later genetic analysis associated a missense DCLRE1C variant with V-gene and J-gene trimming of TCR beta chains, and an independent cohort replicated the association. A later analysis reported that several top co-occurrence clusters appeared linked to parvovirus B19, influenza, CMV and Epstein-Barr virus. The classifier was reported to diagnose cytomegalovirus status with high specificity and sensitivity in both the original and validation cohorts. A few of the identified cytomegalovirus-associated TCR beta chains were confirmed in vitro to be specific for cytomegalovirus antigens. Compared with the approximately 670-donor mean, donors in an Asian-associated ancestry cluster had fewer N-insertions in productive TCRs, according to a later genetic analysis. Only TCR beta chains were sequenced in this cohort, and the absence of alpha or paired-chain data limited detectable features. Correlated functional status among segregating V segments might be attributable to linkage disequilibrium, but an unknown experimental factor could not be ruled out. The study gave a list of around 170 TCR beta chains associated with cytomegalovirus. A later analysis found that HLA-associated TCR beta chains were more clonally expanded and had lower generation probabilities than equally common non-associated chains. An earlier analysis of 450 to 750 of the donors showed that most TCR beta V segments appeared in productive rearrangements either about 87% or about 30% of the time, which broadly matched IMGT annotations. At a false discovery rate of 0.05, a later analysis linked around 15,000 TCR beta sequences to specific HLA alleles. It was suggested by the authors that the approach could potentially be generalized to other disease states and immunological phenotypes. The sequencing pipeline was judged likely to have produced a cluster of highly shared sequence variants as a technical artifact.

Library creation used the immunoSEQ multiplex PCR assay. For the multiplex PCR, a mixture combining 60 forward primers for TCR Vbeta segments and 13 reverse primers for TCR Jbeta segments was used. Amplification of the CDR3 region of rearranged TCR beta genes was performed with a multiplex PCR assay on genomic DNA. On the Illumina HiSeq System, the amplified TCR beta libraries were sequenced as 87-base-pair reads. The authors' analysis ran thus. In a later analysis, around 80 million unique TCR beta chains were counted across the 650 to 750 repertoires, and approximately 11 million of these chains were shared by at least two donors. To remove PCR and sequencing errors, raw reads were error-corrected and collapsed into unique sequences using a nearest-neighbor algorithm that merged closely related sequences. CDR3 sequences were aligned to IMGT reference sequences to assign V, D and J gene segments. For a sequence to be retained, a match of at least six nucleotides was required to both a V gene segment and a J gene segment. Rearrangements were called productive when the CDR3 lacked stop codons and stayed in frame with V and J; all others were non-productive. Following IMGT convention, CDR3 was defined as the stretch from the second conserved V-encoded cysteine up to the conserved J-encoded phenylalanine. The earlier analysis of approximately 590 of the donors excluded any sequence lacking an unambiguous match to a single V gene segment. An earlier analysis of fewer than 650 of the donors classified V segments as functional when productive rearrangements were above 56.7% and as segregating when the standard deviation between donors was above 5%. A statistical classification framework was built for diagnosing cytomegalovirus status from the catalog of TCR beta chain sequences. A later analysis assigned V and J genes by comparing TCR nucleotide sequences with IMGT/GENE-DB human TR gene sequences. In a later analysis, CDR3 sequences and most-parsimonious VDJ recombination scenarios were assigned using the TCRdist pipeline. In a later analysis, each TCR beta chain was defined by its CDR3 amino acid sequence together with its V-gene family, and reads without a unique V-gene family were excluded. As a way to deal with suspected cross-contamination and a sequencing artifact, a later analysis dropped 450 to 600 nucleotide sequences that were highly shared and had low generation probability. In a later analysis, a clonal expansion index for each public chain was calculated from normalized within-repertoire ranks of inferred template counts. Generation probabilities in a later analysis came from a VDJ recombination model fitted to out-of-frame rearrangements, and those results were checked against IGoR. In a later analysis, hypergeometric tests were used to score TCR-TCR, TCR-HLA and TCR-CMV co-occurrence, with a repertoire-size bias correction applied to TCR pairs. In a later analysis, false discovery rates were estimated by permuting HLA or CMV assignments 20 times. A later analysis grouped co-occurring TCRs with DBSCAN, adding TCRdist sequence similarity when clustering within HLA-allele-positive subsets. For co-occurrence clustering, repertoires with fewer than 30,000 or more than 120,000 public chains were excluded, along with a handful of repertoires with anomalous nucleotide sharing. TCRdb retrieved this table from immuneACCESS and kept in-frame rearrangements only. Not all clones are present; in checked studies, unresolved V genes account for under half, and no reason is known for the remainder. The DNA was the basis for D and trimming; V, J and clone size are from that table. The sample contains 150,000 to 200,000 clones, roughly 80% of them found a single time. 1.6% of the sample goes to the ten largest clones.

The source of this sequence is a woman between 50 and 59 years old in good health and CMV-seronegative. Sequencing was performed on PBMCs. The V and J genes are TRBV4-1 and TRBJ2-2; the D region possibly corresponds to TRBD1 (5 bases align). At the DNA level, the sequence is TGCGCCAGCAGCCAAGACGACAGACGAATGTTGACCGGGGAGCTGTTTTTT. Translated, it reads CASSQDDRRMLTGELFF.